One and the same sample provided the 26 T cell receptor beta chains below, sequenced in a study of T-cell reconstitution after alpha-beta-depleted transplantation in children. Preparation of the TCRbeta library involved a method that used unique molecular identifiers. TCRdb reanalysed the PCR reads using MiXCR and keeps one entry per CDR3 protein. This table holds some 500,000 distinct CDR3 sequences, 18% found once. Material: PBMCs from the stem cell graft donor, obtained from the stem cell graft. The receptors here all came from a human donor who donated a stem cell graft to a child with acute lymphoblastic leukemia.

This clonotype was counted a few times. The genes are TRBV4-2 and TRBJ2-1; 7 bases are shared with TRBD2. V gave up 1 base and J gave up 2 bases; unmatched junction bases: 5. Germline loops: CDR1 LGHNA, CDR2 YNFKEQ. The CDR3 extends over 16 amino acids. This CDR3 reads CASSQGPSGPYNEQFF. CDR3 bases: TGTGCCAGCAGCCAAGGGCCTAGCGGACCCTACAATGAGCAGTTCTTC.

This clonotype was observed a handful of times. The gene calls are TRBV5-1 and TRBJ2-3, with a tentative D call TRBD2 (6 bases). Trimming shortened V by 8 bases and J by 2 bases, and 15 bases separated the two germline ends. The CDR3 length is 14 residues. CDR1 SGHRS and CDR2 YFSETQ come from the germline V gene. The CDR3 here is CASTTGLDTDTQYF. CDR3 in DNA: TGCGCCAGTACTACGGGACTTGACACAGATACGCAGTATTTT.

This clonotype was found a few times. The V gene is TRBV20-1, the J gene TRBJ2-7; 9 bases are a match to TRBD2. Looked up from germline, CDR1 is DFQATT and CDR2 is SNEGSKA (reference sequence). The CDR3 sequence is 16 residues long. The ends lost 6 bases at V and 3 bases at J; junction bases unmatched: 15. The CDR3 nucleotides are TGCAGTGCCAATAGCGGGAGTTCAATATTAAGCTACGAGCAGTACTTC. This codes for CSANSGSSILSYEQYF.

There are a few counts of this clonotype. The chain combines TRBV7-7 with TRBJ2-7; TRBD2 is a possible D gene (6 bases). CDR3 length: 15 residues. Trimming cost V 1 base and J 2 bases, with 12 bases left between them. Germline CDR1 SSHAT, CDR2 FNYEAQ (reference sequence). The CDR3 bases are TGTGCCAGCAGCTTAGAGGAGGGTCCCACCTACGAGCAGTACTTC. Its protein is CASSLEEGPTYEQYF.

This clonotype showed up many times. The rearrangement uses TRBV7-9 and TRBJ2-1, with D tentatively TRBD2 (5 bases). Germline assignment: CDR1 SEHNR and CDR2 FQNEAQ (reference sequence). This CDR3 is built from 13 residues. The V end lost 5 bases, the J end lost 6 bases, and 11 bases lay between the germline ends. DNA of the CDR3: TGTGCCAGCAGCCTCAGCGGTATCAATGAGCAGTTCTTC. Translating it yields CASSLSGINEQFF.

This clonotype was seen more than once but under ten times. V usage is TRBV27 and J usage is TRBJ2-1; tentative D call: TRBD2 (6 bases). The CDR3 length is 14 residues. The V gene lost 2 bases and the J gene lost 5 bases, with 10 bases spanning the gap. CDR1 is MNHEY, CDR2 SMNVEV, per germline (reference sequence). For the CDR3, the DNA is TGTGCCAGCAGTTTAATCAGGGAGGACAATGAGCAGTTCTTC. This codes for CASSLIREDNEQFF.

The J gene is TRBJ2-1, the V gene TRBV6-1; possible D gene TRBD1, 6 bases. In germline, CDR1 is MNHNS, CDR2 SASEGT. CDR3 length: 12 amino acids. The V end lost 5 bases, the J end lost 10 bases, and 12 bases lay between the germline ends. The CDR3 sequence is CASSQQGVEQFF. The CDR3, as DNA: TGTGCCAGCAGTCAACAGGGAGTGGAGCAGTTCTTC.

The gene calls are TRBV14 and TRBJ2-1, with TRBD1 identical over 7 bases. CDR1 and CDR2 (germline): SGHDN, FVKESK. CDR3 size: 15 residues. V lost 3 bases and J lost 5; bases outside the gene matches: 7. The CDR3 region has the DNA TGTGCCAGCAGCCAGGTGGACAGGCGGGACAATGAGCAGTTCTTC. Translating it yields CASSQVDRRDNEQFF.

The J gene is TRBJ2-6, the V gene TRBV20-1; 8 nucleotides align to TRBD1. This CDR3 is built from 15 residues. J lost 3 bases, V lost 6 bases, and 7 bases had no gene match. CDR1 and CDR2 (germline): DFQATT, SNEGSKA (reference sequence). The CDR3 is CSAPSRGLGANVLTF. The DNA for the CDR3 is TGCAGTGCACCTTCCAGGGGGCTTGGGGCCAACGTCCTGACTTTC.

The J gene is TRBJ1-1, the V gene TRBV7-9; D remains ambiguous. The CDR3 is 13 residues long. V lost 9 bases and J 0 bases, leaving 11 bases between the germline ends. Germline CDR1 SEHNR, CDR2 FQNEAQ (reference sequence). CDR3 nucleotides: TGTGCCAGTCGCGTCGGACTGAACACTGAAGCTTTCTTT. It translates to CASRVGLNTEAFF.

The V and J genes are TRBV4-2 and TRBJ1-1, with D perhaps matching TRBD1 (6 bases). Germline V CDR1 and CDR2: LGHNA, YNFKEQ. The V gene lost 0 bases and the J gene lost 6 bases, with 14 bases spanning the gap. There are 15 residues in the CDR3. CDR3 protein: CASSQDGGRAAEAFF. The CDR3 region has the DNA TGTGCCAGCAGCCAAGATGGGGGCCGTGCGGCTGAAGCTTTCTTT.

This clonotype showed up many times. The genes are TRBV5-1 and TRBJ2-7; D is ambiguous. Per germline, CDR1 SGHRS and CDR2 YFSETQ. The CDR3 runs 12 residues. V lost 0 bases to trimming and J lost 5 bases, with 6 bases between them. This chain's CDR3 is CASSLVGHEQYF. In DNA form, the CDR3 reads TGCGCCAGCAGCTTGGTGGGCCACGAGCAGTACTTC.

This clonotype was seen just once. The genes are TRBV10-3 and TRBJ1-1; D unclear. The CDR3 loop spans 15 amino acids. The germline CDR1 and CDR2 sequences are ENHRY and SYGVKD. V was shortened by 2 bases and J by 3 bases, with 13 bases between the two germline ends. CDR3 nucleotides: TGTGCCATCAGTGAGATCTTTGGGCGTCACACTGAAGCTTTCTTT. Protein sequence: CAISEIFGRHTEAFF.

This clonotype was recorded many times. V gene TRBV12-3 or TRBV12-4 combines with J gene TRBJ1-1; TRBD1 matches 7 bases. This CDR3 contains 14 residues. J gave up 5 bases and V 1 base, and 4 bases lay outside the gene matches. In DNA, the CDR3 is TGTGCCAGCAGTTTAGGACAGGGTACGACTGAAGCTTTCTTT. It specifies CASSLGQGTTEAFF.

With respect to this clonotype: A much larger clone is a single base away; this may be a read error. V gene TRBV7-9 combines with J gene TRBJ2-2; D is undetermined. Germline V CDR1 and CDR2: SEHNR, FQNEAQ (reference sequence). The CDR3 runs 17 residues. The ends were cut back, 5 bases at V and 2 bases at J, with 18 bases in the middle. CDR3 region: CASSARPLSLNTGELFF. For the CDR3, the DNA is TGTGCCAGCAGCGCCAGACCCCTCTCCCTTAACACCGGGGAGCTGTTTTTT.

The gene calls are TRBV20-1 and TRBJ1-2; D might be TRBD1 (6 bases). V was pared by 5 bases and J by 4 bases, with 17 bases between. This CDR3 contains 14 residues. Germline lookup yields CDR1 DFQATT and CDR2 SNEGSKA (reference sequence). This chain's CDR3 is CSAWGRGAGYGYTF. As DNA, the CDR3 is TGCAGTGCTTGGGGGCGGGGGGCCGGCTATGGCTACACCTTC.

This clonotype appeared a few times. The rearrangement links TRBV7-8 to TRBJ1-5, with D hard to call. Germline V CDR1 and CDR2: SGHVS, FQNEAQ. V was pared by 5 bases and J by 6 bases, with 8 bases between. The CDR3 is 12 amino acids. CDR3 in DNA: TGTGCCAGCAGCCGTTACGGTCAGCCCCAGCATTTT. It translates to CASSRYGQPQHF.

This chain links TRBV20-1 with TRBJ2-1; D gene ambiguous. Germline V gene sequence: CDR1 DFQATT, CDR2 SNEGSKA (reference sequence). This CDR3 is 13 amino acids long. V was pared by 5 bases and J by 7 bases, with 15 bases between. In DNA form, the CDR3 reads TGCAGTGCTCTGGGTAGCATCTGGAATGAGCAGTTCTTC. It is translated as CSALGSIWNEQFF.

The CDR3 region has the DNA TGCAGCGGGGAGGGGAGCGGGGATACGCAGTATTTT. Protein product: CSGEGSGDTQYF. This sequence joins TRBV29-1 and TRBJ2-3; 7 bases are a match to TRBD2. CDR1 is SQVTM and CDR2 is ANQGSEA in the germline V gene. V gave up 7 bases and J gave up 6 bases; unmatched junction bases: 7. The CDR3 loop spans 12 amino acids.

The V gene is TRBV5-5, the J gene TRBJ1-2, with 7 bases lining up with TRBD1. The J segment lost 0 bases and the V segment lost 3 bases, leaving 8 bases of the junction unmatched. In germline, CDR1 is SGHKS, CDR2 YYEKEE (reference sequence). The CDR3 extends over 16 amino acids. In DNA, the CDR3 is TGTGCCAGCAGCTCTTGGGACAGTGCGACTAACTATGGCTACACCTTC. This codes for CASSSWDSATNYGYTF.

This clonotype was counted a few times. The chain couples TRBV4-2 to TRBJ1-1; D is undetermined. The CDR3 extends over 15 amino acids. V lost 1 base and J 1 base, leaving 10 bases between the germline ends. CDR1 is LGHNA and CDR2 is YNFKEQ in the germline V gene. The CDR3 DNA reads as TGTGCCAGCAGCCAAGCGGGGAGGAGGAACACTGAAGCTTTCTTT. The encoded protein is CASSQAGRRNTEAFF.

This clonotype was observed a handful of times. V and J are TRBV7-9 and TRBJ2-7; TRBD1 aligns across 8 bases. CDR3 length: 15 residues. Germline V CDR1 and CDR2: SEHNR, FQNEAQ (reference sequence). J lost 2 bases, V lost 5 bases, and 8 bases had no gene match. CDR3 sequence (DNA): TGTGCCAGCAGCAAAACGGACAGGGCCGCCTACGAGCAGTACTTC. Residues: CASSKTDRAAYEQYF.

This sequence joins TRBV6-1 and TRBJ1-1, with D possibly TRBD1 on 6 matching bases. This CDR3 is built from 11 residues. Germline CDR1 MNHNS, CDR2 SASEGT. Trimming shortened V by 5 bases and J by 8 bases, and 9 bases separated the two germline ends. The CDR3 reads CASSQTGEAFF. The CDR3 DNA reads as TGTGCCAGCAGTCAGACAGGAGAAGCTTTCTTT.

This clonotype was seen ten or more times. J is TRBJ2-7 and V is TRBV6-1, with a weak D call TRBD2 (6 bases). Trimming cost V 6 bases and J 0 bases, with 15 bases left between them. Germline CDR1 MNHNS, CDR2 SASEGT. The CDR3 is 15 amino acids. Written as DNA, the CDR3 is TGTGCCAGCAGCCGGGGGACTCCAAGCTCCTACGAGCAGTACTTC. Protein: CASSRGTPSSYEQYF.

This clonotype was seen only a few times. The chain is built from TRBV20-1 and TRBJ2-7; 7 positions agree with TRBD1. CDR1 DFQATT and CDR2 SNEGSKA come from the germline V gene (reference sequence). CDR3 size: 13 residues. V trimming: 3 bases; J trimming: 7 bases; junction bases outside the gene matches: 9. The CDR3 nucleotides read TGCAGTGCTAGCCGGGGACAGTTCGCTGAGCAGTACTTC. This encodes CSASRGQFAEQYF.

This clonotype was seen more than once but under ten times. The rearrangement uses TRBV4-2 and TRBJ2-1; TRBD2 matches 9 bases. CDR3 size: 17 residues. Germline CDR1 and CDR2: LGHNA and YNFKEQ. Trimming at V came to 3 bases and at J to 4 bases, leaving 10 bases not matched to a gene. The CDR3 coding sequence is TGTGCCAGCAGCCAGGGACTCGGGACTAGCAGGTACAATGAGCAGTTCTTC. This encodes CASSQGLGTSRYNEQFF.